A single sample is the source of the 30 T cell receptor beta chains below, sequenced in a study of T cells after yellow fever vaccination (dated by TCRdb to about 2019). The library was generated by 5' RACE. Sequencing was carried out with an Illumina HiSeq 2500. TCRdb handled the public reads itself, with Q25 trimming in fastp and clone calling in MiXCR, and kept productive beta chains. Duplicate CDR3 protein sequences are folded into a single record with the most common DNA and genes. The sample data list some 350,000 distinct CDR3 sequences, and over 8% of these were observed just once. The ten biggest clones cover roughly 17% of the sample. Taken with the paper, the label for treatment or condition translates to: live attenuated yellow fever vaccine strain. The source material was PBMCs, sampled on the day of the first yellow fever vaccination. The source is a man younger than 35 who received the YFV17D yellow fever vaccine.

The CDR3 coding sequence is TGTGCCAGCAGCCTCGACAGGAATTATAATTCACCCCTCCACTTT. It encodes CASSLDRNYNSPLHF. The chain uses TRBV7-2 and TRBJ1-6, with D possibly being TRBD1 (6 bases). CDR1 is SGHTA, CDR2 FQGNSA, per germline. The CDR3 length is 15 residues. V dropped 5 bases and J dropped 4 bases, with 12 bases sitting between them.

V is TRBV5-1 and J is TRBJ2-2; 9 positions match TRBD2. The CDR3 consists of 14 residues. J gave up 6 bases and V 4 bases, and 4 bases lay outside the gene matches. The germline V gene has CDR1 SGHRS and CDR2 YFSETQ. The CDR3 sequence is CASSGLAGSGELFF. DNA for the CDR3: TGCGCCAGCAGCGGGCTAGCGGGGTCCGGGGAGCTGTTTTTT.

This clonotype appeared many times. The chain has TRBV15 and TRBJ2-5, with TRBD1 identical over 7 bases. Germline CDR1 and CDR2: LNHNV and YYDKDF (reference sequence). The CDR3 totals 16 residues. The J segment lost 5 bases and the V segment lost 0 bases, leaving 9 bases of the junction unmatched. The CDR3 region is CATSRDITQGKETQYF. The CDR3 region has the DNA TGTGCCACCAGCAGAGACATAACACAGGGGAAGGAGACCCAGTACTTC.

This clonotype has a handful of counts. The chain couples TRBV11-2 to TRBJ2-6; 9 nucleotides align to TRBD2. V trimming: 5 bases; J trimming: 0 bases; junction bases outside the gene matches: 11. Germline values: CDR1 SGHAT, CDR2 FQNNGV. There are 19 residues in the CDR3. The CDR3 region is CASSLSEAGGPSGANVLTF. The CDR3 DNA is TGTGCCAGCAGCCTGAGTGAGGCGGGGGGGCCCTCTGGGGCCAACGTCCTGACTTTC.

The CDR3: CASSQEAGHEQFF. The CDR3 DNA sequence: TGCGCCAGCAGCCAAGAAGCAGGCCATGAGCAGTTCTTC. The chain couples TRBV4-3 to TRBJ2-1, with unresolved D. CDR3 length: 13 residues. Germline lookup yields CDR1 LGHNA and CDR2 YSLEER. V shed 0 bases and J shed 8 bases, with 8 bases lying between them.

The sample holds many counts of this clonotype. The CDR3 spells CASTIPGQASPLHF. The CDR3 nucleotides read TGTGCCAGCACCATACCGGGACAGGCATCACCCCTCCACTTT. V gene TRBV2 combines with J gene TRBJ1-6; 8 positions agree with TRBD1. The CDR3 is 14 residues long. The trim removed 7 bases at V and 10 bases at J, leaving 9 bases unmatched. Germline values: CDR1 SNHLY, CDR2 FYNNEI.

CDR3 region: CASSLGGFRGELFF. The CDR3 nucleotides read TGTGCCAGCAGCCTGGGGGGGTTCCGCGGGGAGCTGTTTTTT. This chain connects TRBV7-2 to TRBJ2-2; 7 bases are shared with TRBD2. Per the germline V gene, CDR1 is SGHTA and CDR2 is FQGNSA. J gave up 7 bases and V 5 bases, and 7 bases lay outside the gene matches. This CDR3 spans 14 amino acids.

The table lists this clonotype with a few counts. This sequence joins TRBV6-5 and TRBJ2-5; D uncertain. The germline CDR1 and CDR2 sequences are MNHEY and SVGAGI. The CDR3 runs 18 residues. Trimming took 0 bases from V and 1 from J, leaving 18 bases between them. The CDR3, as DNA: TGTGCCAGCAGTTACTCAAGTGGTGAGCCGGAGTTCCAAGAGACCCAGTACTTC. Its protein product is CASSYSSGEPEFQETQYF.

This clonotype was observed a handful of times. Its ends do not fully match the called genes, so a read error is possible. The J gene is TRBJ2-7, the V gene TRBV2; 12 nucleotides align to TRBD2. The CDR3 covers 16 residues. CDR1 and CDR2 from the germline V gene are SNHLY and FYNNEI. The CDR3 DNA reads TGTGCCAGCAGCGAAGGGCTAGCGGGGGGGATCGGCGAGCAGTACTTC. The encoded protein is CASSEGLAGGIGEQYF.

Many counts were recorded for this clonotype. This chain uses TRBV4-1 with TRBJ2-7, with D tentatively TRBD1 or TRBD2 (6 bases each). The CDR3 is made up of 17 amino acids. Trimming cost V 2 bases and J 3 bases, with 20 bases left between them. Germline V gives CDR1 MGHRA, CDR2 YSYEKL. CDR3 loop: CASSQLGTPTGLYEQYF. The CDR3 nucleotides read TGCGCCAGCAGCCAACTAGGGACTCCGACAGGCCTCTACGAGCAGTACTTC.

This clonotype was recorded a few times. The rearrangement links TRBV20-1 to TRBJ2-1; 7 bases fit TRBD2. The CDR3 has 13 residues. The germline gives CDR1 DFQATT, CDR2 SNEGSKA (reference sequence). Trimming at V came to 3 bases and at J to 8 bases, leaving 7 bases not matched to a gene. For the CDR3, the DNA is TGCAGTGCTAGGTTCCGGGGGGACCATGAGCAGTTCTTC. It encodes CSARFRGDHEQFF.

This clonotype showed up many times. The chain employs TRBV7-2 and TRBJ2-2; D remains ambiguous. Germline V CDR1 and CDR2: SGHTA, FQGNSA. Trimming stripped 5 bases from V and 0 bases from J, with 13 bases between. The CDR3 length is 16 residues. This chain's CDR3 is CASSPPGRPNTGELFF. The CDR3 DNA reads as TGTGCCAGCAGCCCCCCGGGTAGGCCGAACACCGGGGAGCTGTTTTTT.

A remark on this clonotype: The DNA is omitted, as the CDR3 cannot be located on it reliably, and the CDR3 follows TCRdb's listing. V gene TRBV27 combines with J gene TRBJ2-1. Germline V gene lookup returns CDR1 MNHEY and CDR2 SMNVEV (reference sequence). The CDR3 is made up of 13 amino acids, end residues included. CDR3 in amino acids: CASSLKLFFEQFF.

V usage is TRBV5-4 and J usage is TRBJ1-1; no clear D gene. Germline loops: CDR1 SGHNT, CDR2 YYREEE (reference sequence). The CDR3 runs to 16 residues. V was clipped by 3 bases and J by 0 bases, with 15 bases between them. CDR3 residues: CASSSAFGAVNTEAFF. CDR3 bases: TGTGCCAGCAGCTCCGCTTTCGGAGCTGTGAACACTGAAGCTTTCTTT.

J is TRBJ1-1 and V is TRBV24-1; a possible D gene is TRBD1 (6 bases). The CDR3 covers 12 residues. V gave up 9 bases and J gave up 7 bases, with 14 bases separating them. CDR1 and CDR2 from the germline V gene are KGHDR and SFDVKD. In DNA form, the CDR3 reads TGTGCCACCCAGGGGATACGCGGTGAAGCTTTCTTT. Translating it yields CATQGIRGEAFF.

The chain joins TRBV5-1 to TRBJ2-1; 7 bases agree with TRBD1. The CDR3 is 16 amino acids. Trimming cost V 4 bases and J 1 base; bases outside gene matches: 8. The germline V gene has CDR1 SGHRS and CDR2 YFSETQ. The CDR3 DNA is TGCGCCAGCAGCGCCACGGACAGGTCGTCCTACAATGAGCAGTTCTTC. This translates into CASSATDRSSYNEQFF.

The rearrangement joins TRBV5-1 to TRBJ1-1; D is undetermined. The germline V gene encodes CDR1 SGHRS and CDR2 YFSETQ. CDR3 length: 13 amino acids. Trimming pared 5 bases from V and 7 bases from J, leaving 15 bases between. The CDR3 is CASSSNRADEAFF. The DNA of the CDR3 is TGCGCCAGCAGTAGTAATAGGGCAGATGAAGCTTTCTTT.

This clonotype has ten or more counts. This chain uses TRBV5-1 with TRBJ2-1; D might be TRBD1 (6 bases). The V gene's germline CDR1 is SGHRS and CDR2 YFSETQ. The V end was cut by 6 bases, the J end by 5 bases, with 15 bases between. The CDR3 is 14 residues long. The CDR3 region is CASTTGQINNEQFF. The CDR3 nucleotides read TGCGCCAGCACCACGGGACAAATCAACAATGAGCAGTTCTTC.

The chain has TRBV6-5 and TRBJ1-5; TRBD1 agrees at 7 bases. Losses at the gene ends were 2 bases for V and 7 bases for J; bases not matched to a gene: 11. CDR3 length equals 16 residues. The V gene's germline CDR1 is MNHEY and CDR2 SVGAGI. DNA of the CDR3: TGTGCCAGCAGTTACCGAACCGACAGGGAAGGGCAGCCCCAGCATTTT. It is translated as CASSYRTDREGQPQHF.

V usage is TRBV28 and J usage is TRBJ2-7; D is perhaps TRBD1 (5 bases). Per germline, CDR1 MDHEN and CDR2 SYDVKM. Trimming pared 7 bases from V and 0 bases from J, leaving 13 bases between. The CDR3 runs 14 residues. CDR3 in amino acids: CASNGAGPSYEQYV. The CDR3 DNA sequence: TGTGCCAGCAATGGGGCAGGTCCCTCCTACGAGCAGTACGTC.

The V gene is TRBV10-3, the J gene TRBJ2-7; 11 bases are a match to TRBD2. The CDR3 totals 15 residues. J gave up 4 bases and V 3 bases, and 5 bases lay outside the gene matches. The germline V gene has CDR1 ENHRY and CDR2 SYGVKD. The CDR3 protein is CAISDRLAGIYEQYV. The CDR3 coding sequence is TGTGCCATCAGTGATCGACTAGCGGGGATTTACGAGCAGTACGTC.

This clonotype was counted a few times. CDR3 protein: CSVGYRGVSDTQYF. The CDR3 bases are TGCAGCGTTGGGTACAGGGGTGTGTCAGATACGCAGTATTTT. This rearrangement joins TRBV29-1 to TRBJ2-3, with TRBD1 matching 7 bases. The CDR3 spans 14 residues. Germline lookup yields CDR1 SQVTM and CDR2 ANQGSEA. V shed 4 bases, J shed 4 bases, and the junction held 8 bases outside the gene matches.

This clonotype was seen many times. V usage is TRBV6-5 and J usage is TRBJ2-7, with D unresolved. CDR3 length equals 11 residues. Germline V lookup: CDR1 MNHEY, CDR2 SVGAGI. The V end lost 8 bases, the J end lost 4 bases, and 9 bases lay between the germline ends. This CDR3 is CASVSGYEQYF. DNA of the CDR3: TGTGCCAGCGTTTCGGGTTACGAGCAGTACTTC.

This clonotype has more than one count but fewer than ten. The rearrangement links TRBV7-2 to TRBJ1-5; D is uncertain. Trimming took off 2 bases at V and 6 bases at J, with 14 bases between the two ends. Germline V lookup: CDR1 SGHTA, CDR2 FQGNSA. This CDR3 region has 15 residues. The CDR3 DNA reads TGTGCCAGCAGCTTATCTGTCGGAGTGGCTCAGCCCCAGCATTTT. This translates into CASSLSVGVAQPQHF.

The chain couples TRBV12-3 or TRBV12-4 to TRBJ2-1; TRBD2 aligns across 12 bases. The trim removed 6 bases at V and 0 bases at J, leaving 9 bases unmatched. The CDR3 runs 18 residues. Written as DNA, the CDR3 is TGTGCCAGCAGCTCGGGACTAGCGGGTCCCAGCTCCTACAATGAGCAGTTCTTC. Translated, it gives CASSSGLAGPSSYNEQFF.

This clonotype was seen more than once but under ten times. The rearrangement uses TRBV9 and TRBJ2-2; 13 bases map to TRBD2. Trimming at V came to 0 bases and at J to 9 bases, leaving 17 bases not matched to a gene. The CDR3 is made up of 20 amino acids. CDR1 SGDLS and CDR2 YYNGEE come from the germline V gene. The CDR3 coding sequence is TGTGCCAGCAGCGTAGTTTCGTCTTTGACTAGCGGGGGGCCCGGCCGGGAGCTGTTTTTT. Amino acids: CASSVVSSLTSGGPGRELFF.

Concerning this clonotype: One junction end does not reproduce the germline sequence, and a read error may be involved. The chain recombines TRBV6-2 or TRBV6-3 with TRBJ1-5; the D gene is possibly TRBD1 (5 bases). CDR3 length equals 12 residues. Germline CDR1 and CDR2: MNHEY and SVGEGT. CDR3 in DNA: TGTGCCAGCAGTTCGGAAGGAGGTAGGGGCATTTTT. Translation: CASSSEGGRGIF.

This clonotype showed up many times. The V and J genes are TRBV7-8 and TRBJ1-5; a possible D gene is TRBD1 (6 bases). The V and J ends lost 4 bases and 3 bases respectively, with 16 bases between them. The CDR3 runs to 16 residues. Germline assignment: CDR1 SGHVS and CDR2 FQNEAQ. The CDR3 nucleotides read TGTGCCAGCAGCTGGGGGGGCGTCAGGTTCAATCAGCCCCAGCATTTT. Protein sequence: CASSWGGVRFNQPQHF.

J is TRBJ2-2 and V is TRBV5-5, with 11 bases matching TRBD2. CDR3 length: 16 amino acids. V was pared by 4 bases and J by 6 bases, with 8 bases of the junction left unmatched. The V gene's germline CDR1 is SGHKS and CDR2 YYEKEE (reference sequence). The DNA of the CDR3 is TGTGCCAGCAGCGTACTAGCGGGGGAGGCGCCCGGGGAGCTGTTTTTT. As protein: CASSVLAGEAPGELFF.

V and J are TRBV7-2 and TRBJ2-7, with unresolved D. The V end lost 3 bases, the J end lost 0 bases, and 9 bases lay between the germline ends. This CDR3 comprises 14 residues. The germline V gene encodes CDR1 SGHTA and CDR2 FQGNSA. The CDR3 protein is CASSFRVSSYEQYV. In DNA form, the CDR3 reads TGTGCCAGCAGCTTCCGCGTCAGCTCCTACGAGCAGTACGTC.